This entry lists 14 T cell receptor beta chains sequenced from one sample in a study of blood T cell repertoires in COVID-19. Method: immunoSEQ multiplex PCR; TCRdb's copy keeps in-frame clones and lacks some. The repertoire holds 200,000 to 300,000 clones, with more than 80% as singletons. Material for sequencing was peripheral blood. The receptors come from a woman aged 40 to 55 with acute or convalescent COVID-19.

The chain is built from TRBV3-1 (or the pseudogene TRBV3-2) and TRBJ1-2; D remains unclear. The germline CDR1 and CDR2 sequences are LGHDT and YNNKEL (reference sequence). CDR3 length equals 13 residues. With 4 bases removed from V and 2 bases from J, the gap between germline ends came to 8 bases. CDR3 nucleotide sequence: TGTGCCAGCAGCCTCGCGGTAAACTATGGCTACACCTTC. Its translation: CASSLAVNYGYTF.

The chain joins TRBV24-1 to TRBJ1-2; TRBD1 matches 11 bases. Trimming cost V 2 bases and J 2 bases; bases outside gene matches: 6. The CDR3 spans 17 residues. The germline V gene has CDR1 KGHDR and CDR2 SFDVKD. The CDR3 coding sequence is TGTGCCACCAGTGATTCGGACAGGGGGCTAGGGAACTATGGCTACACCTTC. This gives the protein CATSDSDRGLGNYGYTF.

The chain combines TRBV6-1 with TRBJ1-4, with 7 bases aligning to TRBD1. V lost 1 base, J lost 10 bases, and 0 bases stayed unmatched. The CDR3 loop spans 12 amino acids. Germline V gene data show CDR1 as MNHNS and CDR2 as SASEGT. The CDR3 loop reads CASSEGDRKLFF. The CDR3 DNA reads TGTGCCAGCAGTGAAGGGGACAGAAAACTGTTTTTT.

The chain links TRBV5-1 to TRBJ2-1, with 11 bases fitting TRBD1. Germline CDR1 and CDR2: SGHRS and YFSETQ. The CDR3 consists of 15 residues. With 4 bases clipped from V and 6 bases from J, the junction kept 6 bases outside the gene matches. The chain's CDR3 is CASSGTGGRGNEQFF. The CDR3, as DNA: TGCGCCAGCAGCGGGACAGGGGGAAGGGGCAATGAGCAGTTCTTC.

This clone appeared once. The chain joins TRBV6-6 to TRBJ1-5; TRBD1 aligns across 9 bases. This CDR3 spans 16 amino acids. The germline V gene encodes CDR1 MNHNY and CDR2 SVGAGI (reference sequence). V shed 5 bases, J shed 3 bases, and the junction held 8 bases outside the gene matches. The CDR3 loop is CASSTGQGVNNQPQHF. Here the CDR3 DNA reads TGTGCCAGCAGTACGGGACAGGGAGTAAACAATCAGCCCCAGCATTTT.

The table lists this clone with a count of one. The gene calls are TRBV5-4 and TRBJ2-6; weak D call: TRBD1 (6 bases). V was pared by 7 bases and J by 0 bases, with 8 bases between. This CDR3 has 14 amino acids. Per the germline V gene, CDR1 is SGHNT and CDR2 is YYREEE (reference sequence). CDR3 sequence reads: CASHRASGANVLTF. The CDR3 DNA reads TGTGCCAGCCACAGGGCCTCTGGGGCCAACGTCCTGACTTTC.

The V gene is TRBV7-2, the J gene TRBJ2-1, with TRBD2 matching 7 bases. V dropped 1 base and J dropped 10; count of bases not matched to a gene: 7. This CDR3 comprises 14 residues. Germline-derived CDR1 and CDR2 are SGHTA and FQGNSA. The CDR3 sequence is CASSLGERGKEQFF. In nucleotides, the CDR3 is TGTGCCAGCAGCTTAGGAGAGCGGGGAAAGGAGCAGTTCTTC.

This clone was detected only once. V usage is TRBV2 and J usage is TRBJ2-3, with D unclear. In germline, CDR1 is SNHLY, CDR2 FYNNEI. The CDR3 has 15 amino acids. V lost 9 bases, J lost 2 bases, and 18 bases lay in between. This CDR3 reads CARISLLSPTDTQYF. Here the CDR3 DNA reads TGTGCCAGAATATCATTACTCTCCCCCACAGATACGCAGTATTTT.

CDR3 sequence: CASSPRGGDTGELFF. For the CDR3, the DNA is TGTGCCAGCAGCCCCCGGGGGGGGGACACCGGGGAGCTGTTTTTT. J is TRBJ2-2 and V is TRBV9; 8 nucleotides match TRBD2. The junction had 5 bases not matched to a gene; V was cut back by 4 bases and J by 3 bases. CDR1 SGDLS and CDR2 YYNGEE come from the germline V gene. The CDR3 totals 15 residues.

The chain employs TRBV2 and TRBJ1-2; 10 nucleotides line up with TRBD1. The CDR3 is 14 residues long. The germline V gene encodes CDR1 SNHLY and CDR2 FYNNEI. The ends lost 8 bases at V and 1 base at J; junction bases unmatched: 4. CDR3 sequence (DNA): TGTGCCAGCGGGACAGGGGTGAATAACTATGGCTACACCTTC. Its translation is CASGTGVNNYGYTF.

This clone came up once. The rearrangement uses TRBV30 and TRBJ1-1; weak D call: TRBD1 (6 bases). The length of the CDR3 is 13 residues. Germline-derived CDR1 and CDR2 are GTSNPN and SVGIG (reference sequence). Trimming removed 5 bases from V and 3 bases from J, with 13 bases in between. The CDR3 DNA sequence: TGTGCCTGGGGCCAAGGGGGAGACACTGAAGCTTTCTTT. Its protein product is CAWGQGGDTEAFF.

CDR3 DNA sequence: TGCGCCAGCAGCCAAGATTCGGGTCCCACTGAAGCTTTCTTT. This encodes CASSQDSGPTEAFF. The rearrangement joins TRBV4-1 to TRBJ1-1; D is unclear. The V gene lost 0 bases and the J gene lost 4 bases, with 9 bases spanning the gap. This CDR3 comprises 14 residues. Germline V lookup: CDR1 MGHRA, CDR2 YSYEKL.

The chain uses TRBV3-1 (or the pseudogene TRBV3-2) and TRBJ1-4; 9 positions match TRBD1. The V gene's germline CDR1 is LGHDT and CDR2 YNNKEL (reference sequence). Trimming at V came to 7 bases and at J to 5 bases, leaving 5 bases not matched to a gene. The CDR3 length is 14 residues. The CDR3 sequence: CASNDRGANEKLFF. In DNA form, the CDR3 reads TGTGCCAGCAACGACAGGGGGGCCAATGAAAAACTGTTTTTT.

The gene calls are TRBV19 and TRBJ2-1; 13 positions match TRBD2. Germline CDR1 reads LNHDA; CDR2 reads SQIVND (reference sequence). CDR3 length: 15 residues. V was clipped by 6 bases and J by 4 bases; unmatched bases: 3. The CDR3 DNA sequence: TGTGCCAGTAGCCTACTAGCGGGGGGGTACAATGAGCAGTTCTTC. Translating it yields CASSLLAGGYNEQFF.